Given below is one T cell receptor (beta chain) in context. This sample stems from a study of blood T cell repertoires in COVID-19. Overall study context: There were acute and convalescent COVID-19 samples, and they came from the United States, Italy and Spain. Sources were T cells, B-cell-depleted T cells, or PBMCs; the material itself was cDNA or gDNA.

V lost 2 bases and J lost 6, with 16 bases in between. This CDR3 has 15 amino acids. Germline CDR1 reads SNHLY; CDR2 reads FYNNEI. As processed by the authors: Estimated nucleated cell counts came from reference gene primer amplification. Method: immunoSEQ multiplex PCR; TCRdb's copy keeps in-frame clones and lacks some. V and J calls and clone size are those listed in that table; D and trimming were worked out from the DNA. The sample has 160,000 or so clones; about 85% are singletons. This chain links TRBV2 with TRBJ1-2, with D tentatively TRBD1 (5 bases). The receptor's source is a woman in her forties or fifties with COVID-19, enrolled during active disease. Sequenced sample: peripheral blood. The CDR3 DNA is TGTGCCAGCAGTGAATGGGAAGGGGAAAGAAATGGCTACACCTTC. Protein: CASSEWEGERNGYTF.